This TCR beta chain stems from a study of T cell responses to AZD1222 COVID-19 vaccine. Study-level points and caveats: Elevations in Spike-specific TCR breadth and depth followed administration of two AZD1222 doses.

Libraries were prepared by immunoSEQ multiplex PCR; TCRdb keeps only in-frame clonotypes and omits some of them. Counted here are some 120,000 clones, just under 95% occurring once; the ten biggest clones make up just under 3%. Comments on this clone: Its target is not known.

The clonotype comes from an adult in good health. This material consisted of peripheral blood, taken on day 0 of AZD1222 vaccination.

CDR3 region: CASSGGLRDRGHYNEQFF. The CDR3 DNA sequence: TGTGCCAGCAGTGGAGGTCTCCGGGACAGGGGGCACTACAATGAGCAGTTCTTC. The V call is TRBV6-1, the J call TRBJ2-1; 12 bases line up with TRBD1. The CDR3 covers 18 residues. CDR1 and CDR2 from the germline V gene are MNHNS and SASEGT. V was pared by 4 bases and J by 3 bases, with 10 bases of the junction left unmatched.